A selection of T cell receptor beta chains follows, all from one sample in a study of T cell repertoires in breast cancer. TCRdb ran MiXCR on the emulsion pairing reads and lists one entry per CDR3 protein. The repertoire consists of about 40,000 distinct CDR3 sequences, with about 41% occurring once and the leading ten covering around 59%. The sample consisted of CD8+ T cells. These receptors all come from a pool of human donors with breast cancer or a healthy control (not recorded which). CDR3s include the opening cysteine and the closing phenylalanine or tryptophan. D genes are given only for firm matches. Some rows have no size entry. The others give once, few or many, or a class for an expanded clone.

TRBV6-1	TRBJ1-5	TRBD1	.	CASSEPNTGQGRNQPQHF	TGTGCCAGCAGTGAACCAAATACGGGACAGGGGCGCAATCAGCCCCAGCATTTT
TRBV4-1	TRBJ2-3	.	few	CASSQEWTHPPDTQYF	TGCGCCAGCAGCCAAGAATGGACTCATCCCCCAGATACGCAGTATTTT
TRBV7-3	TRBJ2-2	TRBD1	.	CASSLVGTGAEELFF	TGTGCCAGCAGCTTGGTAGGGACAGGGGCCGAGGAGCTGTTTTTT
TRBV27	TRBJ1-3	.	.	CASSPSGLGNTIYF	TGTGCCAGCAGCCCCTCGGGCCTGGGAAACACCATATATTTT
TRBV20-1	TRBJ2-3	TRBD2	.	CSAVPGGAADTQYF	TGCAGTGCCGTCCCGGGGGGGGCGGCAGATACGCAGTATTTT
TRBV20-1	TRBJ2-1	.	.	CSAHPGSSYNEQFF	TGCAGTGCCCACCCCGGGAGCTCCTACAATGAGCAGTTCTTC
TRBV2	TRBJ2-2	.	.	CASRVSAGELFF	TGTGCCAGCAGAGTTAGTGCCGGGGAGCTGTTTTTT
TRBV6-2/TRBV6-3	TRBJ2-7	.	few	CASTSRVDEQYF	TGTGCCAGCACCAGCAGGGTGGACGAGCAGTACTTC
TRBV29-1	TRBJ1-4	TRBD1	once	CSVEASGTGGEKLFF	TGCAGCGTTGAAGCGTCCGGGACAGGGGGTGAAAAACTGTTTTTT
TRBV6-5	TRBJ2-7	.	medium-sized	CASSYTALTYEQYF	TGTGCCAGCAGTTACACCGCGTTGACCTACGAGCAGTACTTC
TRBV18	TRBJ1-1	.	.	CASSPGAPARNTEAFF	TGTGCCAGCTCACCCGGGGCCCCGGCCCGCAACACTGAAGCTTTCTTT